The next 18 T cell receptor beta chains were all read from a single sample in a study of blood T cell repertoires in COVID-19. Clones were sequenced by immunoSEQ multiplex PCR, and TCRdb holds only the in-frame ones, with some missing. The repertoire has approximately 170,000 clones, 80% to 90% of them found once; the top ten carry less than 20%. The sequencing sample was made of peripheral blood. The receptor source for this set is a woman of 80 years or more with acute or convalescent COVID-19.

The V and J genes are TRBV3-1 (or the pseudogene TRBV3-2) and TRBJ2-1, with 13 positions matching TRBD2. The CDR3 is made up of 18 amino acids. Per the germline V gene, CDR1 is LGHDT and CDR2 is YNNKEL (reference sequence). V gave up 4 bases and J gave up 1 base; unmatched junction bases: 7. DNA of the CDR3: TGTGCCAGCAGCCCGACCCGGACTAGCGGGAGTTCCTACAATGAGCAGTTCTTC. This codes for CASSPTRTSGSSYNEQFF.

This chain's CDR3 is CSVETMDRFSGNTIYF. CDR3 nucleotide sequence: TGCAGCGTTGAAACCATGGACAGGTTTTCTGGAAACACCATATATTTT. The chain joins TRBV29-1 to TRBJ1-3; 7 bases are shared with TRBD1. This CDR3 has 16 amino acids. Germline assignment: CDR1 SQVTM and CDR2 ANQGSEA. V was clipped by 2 bases and J by 1 base; unmatched bases: 8.

The table lists this clone with a few counts. The chain is built from TRBV30 and TRBJ1-6; D unclear. The ends were cut back, 0 bases at V and 4 bases at J, with 4 bases in the middle. The CDR3 contains 13 residues. Germline CDR1 is GTSNPN and CDR2 is SVGIG (reference sequence). The CDR3 region is CAWSVGYNSPLHF. The CDR3 nucleotides are TGTGCCTGGAGTGTCGGTTATAATTCACCCCTCCACTTT.

This clone occurred once. The rearrangement joins TRBV6-2 or TRBV6-3 to TRBJ1-2, with TRBD1 matching over 10 bases. Looked up from germline, CDR1 is MNHEY and CDR2 is SVGEGT. V was pared by 2 bases and J by 7 bases, with 10 bases of the junction left unmatched. This CDR3 spans 16 amino acids. The DNA of the CDR3 is TGTGCCAGCAGTTACCCTTGGGACAGGGGACGGCGTGGCTACACCTTC. Encoded protein: CASSYPWDRGRRGYTF.

V gene TRBV4-2 combines with J gene TRBJ2-7, with 7 positions matching TRBD2. The length of the CDR3 is 15 residues. Losses at the gene ends were 0 bases for V and 4 bases for J; bases not matched to a gene: 6. CDR1 and CDR2 (germline): LGHNA, YNFKEQ. CDR3 residues: CASSQDRAGPYEQYF. The CDR3 DNA reads TGTGCCAGCAGCCAAGATCGAGCGGGACCTTACGAGCAGTACTTC.

CDR3 coding DNA: TGCAGCGTTGACCAGGGGGTGACCCCCGCTGGAGGCTACACCTTC. Amino acid sequence: CSVDQGVTPAGGYTF. V usage is TRBV29-1 and J usage is TRBJ1-2; 7 bases match TRBD1. CDR1 is SQVTM, CDR2 ANQGSEA, per germline. The CDR3 covers 15 residues. The ends lost 3 bases at V and 8 bases at J; junction bases unmatched: 15.

The gene calls are TRBV3-1 (or the pseudogene TRBV3-2) and TRBJ2-7; D is possibly TRBD1 (6 bases). Germline V gives CDR1 LGHDT, CDR2 YNNKEL (reference sequence). V was cut by 3 bases and J by 6 bases, with 12 bases left in between. CDR3 length equals 13 residues. The DNA for the CDR3 is TGTGCCAGCAGCCATACAGGGACGGGCGAGCAGTACTTC. This encodes CASSHTGTGEQYF.

This clone has a handful of counts. The chain combines TRBV6-5 with TRBJ2-7; TRBD1 matches 7 bases. The V and J ends lost 4 bases and 7 bases, in that order; junction bases with no gene match: 10. The CDR3 sequence is 14 residues long. Germline CDR1 is MNHEY and CDR2 is SVGAGI. CDR3 region: CASSLRQGRGEQYF. The CDR3 DNA reads TGTGCCAGCAGTTTACGACAGGGTAGAGGTGAGCAGTACTTC.

In this sample, this clone turned up once. The chain joins TRBV5-1 to TRBJ2-7; the match to TRBD1 covers 7 bases. Trimming took 0 bases from V and 2 from J; bases not matched to a gene: 2. Germline V lookup: CDR1 SGHRS, CDR2 YFSETQ. The CDR3 runs to 14 residues. The CDR3: CASSLVGTAYEQYF. The CDR3 bases are TGCGCCAGCAGCTTGGTGGGGACAGCCTACGAGCAGTACTTC.

CDR3 sequence: CASSLDRQPRHTF. The CDR3 region has the DNA TGTGCCAGCAGCTTGGATCGACAGCCCCGTCACACCTTC. The rearrangement links TRBV5-4 to TRBJ1-2, with D maybe TRBD1 (5 bases). CDR1 SGHNT and CDR2 YYREEE come from the germline V gene (reference sequence). The V and J ends lost 0 bases and 12 bases respectively, with 15 bases between them. The CDR3 sequence is 13 residues long. Using reference TRBV5-4 and TRBJ1-2 for the parts outside the CDR3, the full variable domain is ETGVTQSPTHLIKTRGQQVTLRCSSQSGHNTVSWYQQALGQGPQFIFQYYREEENGRGNFPPRFSGLQFPNYSSELNVNALELDDSALYLCASSLDRQPRHTFGSGTRLTVV.

The chain uses TRBV7-6 and TRBJ1-6; 7 nucleotides align to TRBD1. Germline loops: CDR1 SGHVS, CDR2 FNYEAQ. This CDR3 has 15 amino acids. The V segment lost 4 bases and the J segment 5 bases; nucleotides outside the gene matches: 5. In DNA, the CDR3 is TGTGCCAGCAGCTACCGGGACAGCAATAATTCACCCCTCCACTTT. Translated: CASSYRDSNNSPLHF.

This clone is a singleton in its sample. The rearrangement links TRBV6-5 to TRBJ1-4; 9 bases are a match to TRBD1. The CDR3 has 13 amino acids. V was pared by 7 bases and J by 5 bases, with 2 bases of the junction left unmatched. Germline V gives CDR1 MNHEY, CDR2 SVGAGI. CDR3 DNA: TGTGCCAGCAACGACAGGGGGAATGAAAAACTGTTTTTT. It yields the protein CASNDRGNEKLFF.

The chain combines TRBV7-2 with TRBJ2-1, with 8 positions matching TRBD2. The V gene's germline CDR1 is SGHTA and CDR2 FQGNSA. V lost 1 base to trimming and J lost 2 bases; unmatched junction nucleotides: 4. The CDR3 spans 16 residues. The CDR3 protein is CASSLDSAGAYNEQFF. Written as DNA, the CDR3 is TGTGCCAGCAGCTTAGATTCAGCGGGGGCCTACAATGAGCAGTTCTTC.

CDR3 nucleotides: TGTGCCAGCAGCCTGAGGACTAGCGGAGTAGTCCAAGAGACCCAGTACTTC. Its translation: CASSLRTSGVVQETQYF. The chain joins TRBV3-1 (or the pseudogene TRBV3-2) to TRBJ2-5; TRBD2 agrees at 10 bases. V lost 4 bases, J lost 1 base, and 9 bases stayed unmatched. Germline loops: CDR1 LGHDT, CDR2 YNNKEL (reference sequence). The CDR3 contains 17 residues.

This clone was recorded once. The chain uses TRBV11-2 and TRBJ2-1; TRBD2 matches at 12 bases. The CDR3 totals 15 residues. The J segment lost 8 bases and the V segment lost 5 bases, leaving 7 bases of the junction unmatched. Germline V lookup: CDR1 SGHAT, CDR2 FQNNGV. Here the CDR3 reads CASSAPGLAGYEQFF. Written as DNA, the CDR3 is TGTGCCAGCAGCGCACCGGGACTAGCGGGCTATGAGCAGTTCTTC.

This clone showed up just once. The rearrangement links TRBV7-3 to TRBJ2-5; possibly TRBD1 for D (6 bases). The germline V and J ends were trimmed by 1 base and 2 bases, with 14 bases remaining between them. The V gene's germline CDR1 is SGHTA and CDR2 FQGTGA. The CDR3 has 16 amino acids. CDR3 coding DNA: TGTGCCAGCAGCTTAATAGGGGCAGGGGATCAAGAGACCCAGTACTTC. As protein: CASSLIGAGDQETQYF.

The rearrangement uses TRBV2 and TRBJ1-2, with TRBD1 matching over 10 bases. The germline gives CDR1 SNHLY, CDR2 FYNNEI. With V trimmed by 9 bases and J by 4 bases, 11 bases remained unmatched. This CDR3 is 15 amino acids long. The CDR3 reads CASPVPDRGPYGYTF. DNA of the CDR3: TGTGCCAGTCCTGTTCCAGACAGGGGGCCCTATGGCTACACCTTC.

V is TRBV9 and J is TRBJ2-7, with 8 bases matching TRBD1. Germline assignment: CDR1 SGDLS and CDR2 YYNGEE. V lost 3 bases to trimming and J lost 6 bases; unmatched junction nucleotides: 11. The CDR3 is 15 amino acids. Here the CDR3 DNA reads TGTGCCAGCAGCGGACAGGGGCTACTAGGGGTCGAGCAGTACTTC. It translates to CASSGQGLLGVEQYF.